The 10 T cell receptor beta chains given below trace back to one sample, sequenced in a study of breast tumors, draining lymph nodes, adjacent tissues. TCRdb used MiXCR to reprocess the multiplex PCR reads, holding one entry per CDR3 protein. Here the sample spans 200,000 to 250,000 distinct CDR3 sequences, around 34% being singletons. Axillary draining lymph nodes of breast cancer patients supplied the node samples. The sample taken for sequencing was axillary lymph node tissue. The source of these receptors is a female donor with breast cancer. Some clones in this sample may be carry-over from other donors' samples.

This clonotype was seen ten or more times. The chain couples TRBV19 to TRBJ2-7; TRBD2 agrees at 16 bases. The CDR3 spans 17 residues. Trimming cost V 5 bases and J 7 bases; bases outside gene matches: 11. CDR1 is LNHDA and CDR2 is SQIVND in the germline V gene (reference sequence). CDR3 DNA: TGTGCCAGTAGTCTGGAGGGACTAGCGGGAGGGCTTAGGGAGCAGTACTTC. Translated: CASSLEGLAGGLREQYF.

The chain joins TRBV18 to TRBJ2-2, with D perhaps being TRBD1 or TRBD2 (5 bases each). CDR1 is KGHSH and CDR2 is LQKENI in the germline V gene. This CDR3 has 17 amino acids. V was cut by 0 bases and J by 0 bases, with 11 bases left in between. The CDR3 sequence is CASSPPGADPNTGELFF. In DNA, the CDR3 is TGTGCCAGCTCACCACCCGGGGCAGATCCGAACACCGGGGAGCTGTTTTTT.

There are a few counts of this clonotype. The junction departs from the called germline gene at one end, perhaps through a read error. This sequence joins TRBV6-5 and TRBJ2-2; D might be TRBD2 (5 bases). Germline values: CDR1 MNHEY, CDR2 SVGAGI. The CDR3 runs 16 residues. The CDR3 loop reads CASSHSFQAGAGELFF. CDR3 in DNA: TGTGCCAGCAGTCACTCTTTCCAGGCCGGGGCCGGGGAGCTGTTTTTT.

This clonotype was seen more than once but under ten times. Since a much larger clone is just one base distant, this may be a read error. This chain joins TRBV7-6 and TRBJ2-5; 10 bases are shared with TRBD2. The CDR3 is 15 amino acids. The germline gives CDR1 SGHVS, CDR2 FNYEAQ. The chain's CDR3 is CASSFELAGRETQHF. The CDR3 DNA reads as TGTGCCAGCAGCTTCGAACTAGCGGGGAGAGAGACCCAGCACTTC.

Many counts were recorded for this clonotype. The genes are TRBV30 and TRBJ2-5; tentative D call: TRBD2 (6 bases). V was clipped by 0 bases and J by 5 bases, with 10 bases between them. CDR1 is GTSNPN, CDR2 SVGIG, per germline (reference sequence). The CDR3 is 13 amino acids. This CDR3 is CAWSVVGSETQYF. CDR3 in DNA: TGTGCCTGGAGTGTAGTCGGGAGTGAGACCCAGTACTTC.

Ten or more counts support this clonotype. V gene TRBV4-1 combines with J gene TRBJ2-1, with no clear D. CDR1 is MGHRA and CDR2 is YSYEKL in the germline V gene. V was cut by 1 base and J by 0 bases, with 7 bases left in between. The CDR3 consists of 15 residues. Written as DNA, the CDR3 is TGCGCCAGCAGCCAAGTCCCCCGCTCCTACAATGAGCAGTTCTTC. It yields the protein CASSQVPRSYNEQFF.

In this sample, this clonotype turned up many times. The genes are TRBV20-1 and TRBJ1-6, with TRBD1 identical over 8 bases. This CDR3 region has 15 residues. V gave up 0 bases and J gave up 4 bases; unmatched junction bases: 2. Germline CDR1 and CDR2: DFQATT and SNEGSKA (reference sequence). DNA of the CDR3: TGCAGTGCTAGAGAAACAGGGGGATATAATTCACCCCTCCACTTT. It yields the protein CSARETGGYNSPLHF.

V is TRBV12-3 or TRBV12-4 and J is TRBJ1-2, with a weak D call TRBD1 (5 bases). V was trimmed by 6 bases and J by 14 bases, leaving 19 bases between them. The CDR3 covers 12 residues. The CDR3 coding sequence is TGTGCCAGCAGCTTCCAAAACAGGTTCCGGACCTTC. Encoded protein: CASSFQNRFRTF.

This clonotype was found many times. The V and J genes are TRBV7-9 and TRBJ2-3, with 7 bases that match TRBD2. V shed 3 bases, J shed 2 bases, and the junction held 5 bases outside the gene matches. The CDR3 consists of 15 residues. The V gene's germline CDR1 is SEHNR and CDR2 FQNEAQ (reference sequence). The CDR3 sequence is CASSFGRGTTDTQYF. The CDR3 bases are TGTGCCAGCAGCTTCGGGCGGGGGACCACAGATACGCAGTATTTT.

This clonotype was seen repeatedly, ten times or more. The gene calls are TRBV6-5 and TRBJ2-5; 8 nucleotides match TRBD2. The CDR3 runs to 16 residues. Germline assignment: CDR1 MNHEY and CDR2 SVGAGI. The junction had 14 bases not matched to a gene; V was cut back by 6 bases and J by 5 bases. This CDR3 reads CASSPGRGVSGETQYF. The CDR3 nucleotides read TGTGCCAGCAGCCCCGGGAGGGGGGTCTCCGGGGAGACCCAGTACTTC.